This entry concerns a single T cell receptor beta chain. Antigen specificity is unknown. The CDR3 extends 3 residues past the end of the read, so its final part is completed from the germline J gene. Germline loops: CDR1 MGHDK, CDR2 SYGVNS. The CDR3 length is 22 residues. After removal of 1 base from V and 6 bases from J, the junction contained 24 bases not matched to a gene. The sample comes from a study of Tregs in tolerant kidney transplant recipients. Study as a whole: The nonmyeloablative bone marrow transplants came from related graft donors, with transient mixed chimerism.

TCRdb's table, derived via immunoSEQ multiplex PCR, lists solely in-frame clones and lacks some. This sample contains approximately 31,000 clones. Study results and limitations: Expanding Tregs on activated donor B cells appeared to best identify donor-specific TCRbeta clones.

The sequence came from a human donor who received a combined kidney and bone marrow transplant. The sequenced sample was CD8+ T cells from blood, obtained before the transplant. The rearrangement uses TRBV25-1 and TRBJ2-3, with TRBD1 matching 11 bases. The CDR3 here is CASSESGGRDRGWGRAQDTQYF. The CDR3 bases that were read are TGTGCCAGCAGTGAATCAGGCGGGAGGGACAGGGGGTGGGGGAGGGCCCAGGATACG.